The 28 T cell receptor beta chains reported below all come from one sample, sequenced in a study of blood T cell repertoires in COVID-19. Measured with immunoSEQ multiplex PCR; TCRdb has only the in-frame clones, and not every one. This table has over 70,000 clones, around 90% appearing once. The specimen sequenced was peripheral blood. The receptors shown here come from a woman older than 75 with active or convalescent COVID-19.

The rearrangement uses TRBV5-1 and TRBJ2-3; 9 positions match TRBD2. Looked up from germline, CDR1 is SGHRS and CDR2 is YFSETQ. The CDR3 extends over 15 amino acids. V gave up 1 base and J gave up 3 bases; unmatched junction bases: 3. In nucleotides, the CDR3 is TGCGCCAGCAGCTTGACTAGCGGGTTGACAGATACGCAGTATTTT. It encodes CASSLTSGLTDTQYF.

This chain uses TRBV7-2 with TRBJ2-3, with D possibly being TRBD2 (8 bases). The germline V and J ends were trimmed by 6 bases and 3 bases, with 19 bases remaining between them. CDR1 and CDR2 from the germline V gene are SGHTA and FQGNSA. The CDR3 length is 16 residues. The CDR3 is CASSQRQGGGTDTQYF. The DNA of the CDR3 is TGTGCCAGCAGTCAACGACAGGGCGGGGGGACAGATACGCAGTATTTT.

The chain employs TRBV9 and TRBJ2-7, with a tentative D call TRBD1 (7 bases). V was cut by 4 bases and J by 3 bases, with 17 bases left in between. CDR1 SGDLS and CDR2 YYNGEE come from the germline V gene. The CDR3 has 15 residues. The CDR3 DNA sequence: TGTGCCAGCAGCACGGGGGACAGCTCCTACTACGAGCAGTACTTC. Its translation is CASSTGDSSYYEQYF.

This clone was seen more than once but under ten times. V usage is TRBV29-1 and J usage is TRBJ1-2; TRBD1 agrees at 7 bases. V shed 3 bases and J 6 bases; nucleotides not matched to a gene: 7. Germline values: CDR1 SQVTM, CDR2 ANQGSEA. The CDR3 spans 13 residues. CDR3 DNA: TGCAGCGTTGAGTCAGGGGGTAGGCATGGCTACACCTTC. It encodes CSVESGGRHGYTF.

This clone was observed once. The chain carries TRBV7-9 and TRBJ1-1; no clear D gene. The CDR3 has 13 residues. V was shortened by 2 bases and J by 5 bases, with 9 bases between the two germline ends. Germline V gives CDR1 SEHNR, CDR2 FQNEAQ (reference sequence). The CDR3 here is CASSLRGGTEAFF. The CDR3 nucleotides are TGTGCCAGCAGCTTAAGAGGCGGGACTGAAGCTTTCTTT.

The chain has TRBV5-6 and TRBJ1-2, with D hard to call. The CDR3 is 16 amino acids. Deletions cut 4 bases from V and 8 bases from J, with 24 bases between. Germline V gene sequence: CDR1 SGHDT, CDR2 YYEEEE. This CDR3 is CASSPQFLRSEWGYTF. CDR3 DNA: TGTGCCAGCAGCCCCCAGTTCCTGCGGAGCGAGTGGGGCTACACCTTC.

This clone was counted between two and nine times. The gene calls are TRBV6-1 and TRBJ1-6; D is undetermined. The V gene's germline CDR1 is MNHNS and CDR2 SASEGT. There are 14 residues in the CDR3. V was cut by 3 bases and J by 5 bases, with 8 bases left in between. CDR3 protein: CASSDTGNNSPLHF. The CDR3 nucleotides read TGTGCCAGCAGTGACACCGGTAATAATTCACCCCTCCACTTT.

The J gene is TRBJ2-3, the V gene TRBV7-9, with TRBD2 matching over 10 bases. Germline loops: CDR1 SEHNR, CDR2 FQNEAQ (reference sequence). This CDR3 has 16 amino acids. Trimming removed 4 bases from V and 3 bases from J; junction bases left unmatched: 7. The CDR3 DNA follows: TGTGCCAGCAGCTCAGGCCCTAGCGGGAGTACAGATACGCAGTATTTT. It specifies CASSSGPSGSTDTQYF. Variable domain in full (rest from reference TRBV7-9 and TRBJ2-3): DTGVSQNPRHKITKRGQNVTFRCDPISEHNRLYWYRQTLGQGPEFLTYFQNEAQLEKSRLLSDRFSAERPKGSFSTLEIQRTEQGDSAMYLCASSSGPSGSTDTQYFGPGTRLTVL.

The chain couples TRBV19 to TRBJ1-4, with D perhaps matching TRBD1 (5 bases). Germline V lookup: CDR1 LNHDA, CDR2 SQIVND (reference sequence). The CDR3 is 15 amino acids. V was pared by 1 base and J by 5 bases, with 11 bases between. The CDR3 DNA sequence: TGTGCCAGTAGTATAGGCCCAGGGCGAAATGAAAAACTGTTTTTT. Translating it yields CASSIGPGRNEKLFF.

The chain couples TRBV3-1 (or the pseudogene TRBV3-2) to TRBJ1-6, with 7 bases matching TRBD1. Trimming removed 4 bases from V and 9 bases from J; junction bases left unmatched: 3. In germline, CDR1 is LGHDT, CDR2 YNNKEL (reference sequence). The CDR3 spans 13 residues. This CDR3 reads CASSPTGISPLHF. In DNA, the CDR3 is TGTGCCAGCAGCCCGACAGGGATTTCACCCCTCCACTTT.

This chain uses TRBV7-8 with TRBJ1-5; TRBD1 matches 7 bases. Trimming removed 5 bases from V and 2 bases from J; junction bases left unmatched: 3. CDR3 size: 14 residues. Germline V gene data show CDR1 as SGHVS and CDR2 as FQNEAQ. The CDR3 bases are TGTGCCAGCAGCAGTACAGGGGGCAATCAGCCCCAGCATTTT. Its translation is CASSSTGGNQPQHF. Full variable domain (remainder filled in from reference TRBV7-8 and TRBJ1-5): GAGVSQSPRYKVAKRGQDVALRCDPISGHVSLFWYQQALGQGPEFLTYFQNEAQLDKSGLPSDRFFAERPEGSVSTLKIQRTQQEDSAVYLCASSSTGGNQPQHFGDGTRLSIL.

CDR3 nucleotide sequence: TGCGCCAGCAGCCCCAAATTAGGGGCTAGCGGGAGTAATGAGCAGTTCTTC. It specifies CASSPKLGASGSNEQFF. This chain links TRBV4-3 with TRBJ2-1; 10 bases match TRBD2. The CDR3 has 17 residues. The V gene's germline CDR1 is LGHNA and CDR2 YSLEER. The V and J ends lost 4 bases and 7 bases, in that order; junction bases with no gene match: 13.

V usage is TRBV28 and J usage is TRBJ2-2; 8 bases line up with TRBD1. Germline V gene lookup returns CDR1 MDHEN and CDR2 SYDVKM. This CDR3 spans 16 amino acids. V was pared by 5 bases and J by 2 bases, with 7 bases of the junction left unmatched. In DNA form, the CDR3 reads TGTGCCAGCAGTGCTGGACAGGGTTTCAACACCGGGGAGCTGTTTTTT. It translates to CASSAGQGFNTGELFF. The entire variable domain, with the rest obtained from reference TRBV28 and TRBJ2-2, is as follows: DVKVTQSSRYLVKRTGEKVFLECVQDMDHENMFWYRQDPGLGLRLIYFSYDVKMKEKGDIPEGYSVSREKKERFSLILESASTNQTSMYLCASSAGQGFNTGELFFGEGSRLTVL.

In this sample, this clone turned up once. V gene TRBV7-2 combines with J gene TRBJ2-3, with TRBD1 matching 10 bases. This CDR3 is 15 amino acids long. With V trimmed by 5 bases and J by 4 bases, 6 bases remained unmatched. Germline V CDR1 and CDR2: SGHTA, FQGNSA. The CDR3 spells CASSRGQGWADTQYF. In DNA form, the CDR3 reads TGTGCCAGCAGCCGGGGACAGGGGTGGGCAGATACGCAGTATTTT. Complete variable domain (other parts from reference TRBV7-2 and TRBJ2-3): GAGVSQSPSNKVTEKGKDVELRCDPISGHTALYWYRQSLGQGLEFLIYFQGNSAPDKSGLPSDRFSAERTGGSVSTLTIQRTQQEDSAVYLCASSRGQGWADTQYFGPGTRLTVL.

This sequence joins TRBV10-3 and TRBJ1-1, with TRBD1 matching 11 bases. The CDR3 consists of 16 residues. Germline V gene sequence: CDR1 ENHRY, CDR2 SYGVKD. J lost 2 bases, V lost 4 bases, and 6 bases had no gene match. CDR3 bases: TGTGCCATCAGTGGCGGACAGGGGGCTCGAAACACTGAAGCTTTCTTT. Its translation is CAISGGQGARNTEAFF.

In nucleotides, the CDR3 is TGTGCCAGCAGCCCCACGGGGAGCTCCTACAATGAGCAGTTCTTC. Protein sequence: CASSPTGSSYNEQFF. The rearrangement joins TRBV6-6 to TRBJ2-1; D may be TRBD2 (5 bases). Germline values: CDR1 MNHNY, CDR2 SVGAGI (reference sequence). This CDR3 region has 15 residues. Trimming cost V 6 bases and J 0 bases, with 12 bases left between them.

Here the CDR3 reads CASSLGTLDFMNTEAFF. The CDR3 nucleotides read TGTGCCAGCAGTTTAGGGACACTCGATTTCATGAACACTGAAGCTTTCTTT. The J gene is TRBJ1-1, the V gene TRBV28; TRBD1 might be the D (6 bases). Germline V gene sequence: CDR1 MDHEN, CDR2 SYDVKM. The CDR3 has 17 amino acids. V lost 2 bases, J lost 0 bases, and 16 bases lay in between. The full variable domain, rest sourced from reference TRBV28 and TRBJ1-1, is DVKVTQSSRYLVKRTGEKVFLECVQDMDHENMFWYRQDPGLGLRLIYFSYDVKMKEKGDIPEGYSVSREKKERFSLILESASTNQTSMYLCASSLGTLDFMNTEAFFGQGTRLTVV.

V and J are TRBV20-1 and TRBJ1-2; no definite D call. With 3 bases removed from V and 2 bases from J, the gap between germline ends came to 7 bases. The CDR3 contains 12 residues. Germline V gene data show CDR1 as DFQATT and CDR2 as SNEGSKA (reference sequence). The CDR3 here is CSASYGNYGYTF. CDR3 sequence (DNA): TGCAGTGCTAGTTACGGGAACTATGGCTACACCTTC.

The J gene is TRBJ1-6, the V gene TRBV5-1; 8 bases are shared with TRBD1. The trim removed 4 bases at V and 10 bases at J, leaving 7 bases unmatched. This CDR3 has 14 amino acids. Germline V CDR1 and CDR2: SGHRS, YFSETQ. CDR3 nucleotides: TGCGCCAGCAGCGACGACAGGGGCGGATCACCCCTCCACTTT. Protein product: CASSDDRGGSPLHF.

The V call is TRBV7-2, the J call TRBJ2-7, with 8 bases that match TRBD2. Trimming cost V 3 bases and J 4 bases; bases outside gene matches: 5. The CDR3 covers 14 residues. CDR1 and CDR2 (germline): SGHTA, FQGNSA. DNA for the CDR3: TGTGCCAGCAGCTTGGTAGCGGGAATTTACGAGCAGTACTTC. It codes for CASSLVAGIYEQYF.

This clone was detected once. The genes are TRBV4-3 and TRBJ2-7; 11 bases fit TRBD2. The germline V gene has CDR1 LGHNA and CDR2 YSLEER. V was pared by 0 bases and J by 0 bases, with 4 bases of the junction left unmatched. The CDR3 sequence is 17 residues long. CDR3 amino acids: CASSQEIAGGNSYEQYF. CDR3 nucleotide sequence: TGCGCCAGCAGCCAAGAGATAGCGGGAGGGAACTCCTACGAGCAGTACTTC.

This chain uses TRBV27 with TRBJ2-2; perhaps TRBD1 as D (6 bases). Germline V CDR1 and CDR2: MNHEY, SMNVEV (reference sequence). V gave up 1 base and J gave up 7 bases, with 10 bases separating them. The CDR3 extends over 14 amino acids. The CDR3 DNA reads TGTGCCAGCAGTTTATACAGGGACCACGGGGAGCTGTTTTTT. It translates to CASSLYRDHGELFF.

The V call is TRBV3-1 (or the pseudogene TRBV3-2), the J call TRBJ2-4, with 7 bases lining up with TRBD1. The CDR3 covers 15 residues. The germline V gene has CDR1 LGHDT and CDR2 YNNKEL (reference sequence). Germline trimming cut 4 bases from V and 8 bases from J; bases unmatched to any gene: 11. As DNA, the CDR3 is TGTGCCAGCAGCCGACAAACAGGGGCCGGGGACATTCAGTACTTC. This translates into CASSRQTGAGDIQYF.

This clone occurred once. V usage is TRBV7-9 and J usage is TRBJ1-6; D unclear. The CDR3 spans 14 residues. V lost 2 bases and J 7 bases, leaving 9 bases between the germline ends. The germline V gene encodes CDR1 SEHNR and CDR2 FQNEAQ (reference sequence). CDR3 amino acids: CASSLHRGNSPLHF. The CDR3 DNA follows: TGTGCCAGCAGCTTACACAGAGGGAATTCACCCCTCCACTTT.

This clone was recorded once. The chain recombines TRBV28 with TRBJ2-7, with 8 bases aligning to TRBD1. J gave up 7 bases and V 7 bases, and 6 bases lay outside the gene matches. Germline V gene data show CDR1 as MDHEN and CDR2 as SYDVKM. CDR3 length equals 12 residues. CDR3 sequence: CASTQGAREQYF. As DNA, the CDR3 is TGTGCCAGCACTCAGGGGGCGCGGGAGCAGTACTTC. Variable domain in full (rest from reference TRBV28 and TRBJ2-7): DVKVTQSSRYLVKRTGEKVFLECVQDMDHENMFWYRQDPGLGLRLIYFSYDVKMKEKGDIPEGYSVSREKKERFSLILESASTNQTSMYLCASTQGAREQYFGPGTRLTVT.

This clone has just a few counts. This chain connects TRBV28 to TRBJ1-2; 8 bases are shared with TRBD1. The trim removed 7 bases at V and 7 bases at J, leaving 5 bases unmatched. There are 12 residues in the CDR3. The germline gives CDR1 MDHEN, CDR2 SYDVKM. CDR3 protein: CASKGDRRGYTF. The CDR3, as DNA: TGTGCCAGCAAGGGGGACAGGCGTGGCTACACCTTC.

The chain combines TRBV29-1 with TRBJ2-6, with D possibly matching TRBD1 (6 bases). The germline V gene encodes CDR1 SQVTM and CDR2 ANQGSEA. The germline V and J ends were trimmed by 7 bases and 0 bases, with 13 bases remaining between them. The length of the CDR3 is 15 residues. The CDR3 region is CSAETGISGANVLTF. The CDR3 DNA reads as TGCAGCGCCGAGACAGGTATCTCTGGGGCCAACGTCCTGACTTTC.

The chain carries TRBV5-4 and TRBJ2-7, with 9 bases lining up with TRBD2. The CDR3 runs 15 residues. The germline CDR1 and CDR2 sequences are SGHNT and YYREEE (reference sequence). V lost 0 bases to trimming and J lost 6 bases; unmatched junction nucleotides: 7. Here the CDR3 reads CASSLESASGTEQYF. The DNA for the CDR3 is TGTGCCAGCAGCTTGGAGTCGGCTAGCGGGACCGAGCAGTACTTC. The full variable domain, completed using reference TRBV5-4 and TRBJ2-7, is ETGVTQSPTHLIKTRGQQVTLRCSSQSGHNTVSWYQQALGQGPQFIFQYYREEENGRGNFPPRFSGLQFPNYSSELNVNALELDDSALYLCASSLESASGTEQYFGPGTRLTVT.